This T cell receptor (beta chain) was found in a study of blood T cell repertoires in COVID-19. V was cut by 4 bases and J by 2 bases, with 12 bases left in between. The CDR3 runs 15 residues. Germline lookup yields CDR1 LNHDA and CDR2 SQIVND (reference sequence). This table comes from immunoSEQ multiplex PCR, and its TCRdb copy is limited to in-frame clones, with some not included. This table has about 40,000 clones, about 85% appearing once. This clonotype originated in a man aged 55 to 69 with COVID-19, enrolled during active disease. Sequenced material: peripheral blood. This chain connects TRBV19 to TRBJ1-3, with D possibly being TRBD1 (6 bases). In DNA form, the CDR3 reads TGTGCCAGTAGTAGGGGGCAGACTACTGGAAACACCATATATTTT. As protein: CASSRGQTTGNTIYF.